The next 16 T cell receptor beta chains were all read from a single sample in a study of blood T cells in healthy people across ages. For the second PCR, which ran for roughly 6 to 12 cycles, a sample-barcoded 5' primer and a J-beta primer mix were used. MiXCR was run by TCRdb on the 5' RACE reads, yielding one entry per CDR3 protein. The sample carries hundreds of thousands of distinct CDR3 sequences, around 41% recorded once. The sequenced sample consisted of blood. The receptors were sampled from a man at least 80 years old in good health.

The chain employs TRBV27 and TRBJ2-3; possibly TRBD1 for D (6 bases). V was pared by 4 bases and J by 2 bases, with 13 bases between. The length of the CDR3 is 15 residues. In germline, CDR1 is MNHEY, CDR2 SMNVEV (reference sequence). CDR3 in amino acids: CASSSRDTFTDTQYF. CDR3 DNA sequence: TGTGCCAGCAGTTCTAGGGACACCTTCACAGATACGCAGTATTTT.

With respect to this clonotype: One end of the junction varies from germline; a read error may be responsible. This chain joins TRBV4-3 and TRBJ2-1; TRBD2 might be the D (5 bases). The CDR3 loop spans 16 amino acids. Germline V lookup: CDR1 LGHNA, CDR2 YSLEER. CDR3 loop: CASSQMDSGSYNEQFF. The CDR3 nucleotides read TGCGCCAGCAGCCAAATGGACTCAGGCTCCTACAATGAGCAGTTCTTT.

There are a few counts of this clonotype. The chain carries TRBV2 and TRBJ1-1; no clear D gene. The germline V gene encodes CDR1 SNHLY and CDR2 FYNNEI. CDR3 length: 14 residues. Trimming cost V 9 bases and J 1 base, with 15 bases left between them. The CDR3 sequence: CARGSSDPNTEAFF. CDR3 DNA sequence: TGTGCCAGGGGATCCTCTGACCCGAACACTGAAGCTTTCTTT.

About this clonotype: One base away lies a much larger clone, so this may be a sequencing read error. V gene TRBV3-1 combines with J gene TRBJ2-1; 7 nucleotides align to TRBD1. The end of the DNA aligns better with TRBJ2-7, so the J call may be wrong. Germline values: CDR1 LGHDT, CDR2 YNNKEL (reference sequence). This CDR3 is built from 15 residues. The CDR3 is CASSQATGFYNEQYF. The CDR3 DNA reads TGTGCCAGCAGCCAGGCGACAGGGTTCTACAATGAGCAGTACTTC.

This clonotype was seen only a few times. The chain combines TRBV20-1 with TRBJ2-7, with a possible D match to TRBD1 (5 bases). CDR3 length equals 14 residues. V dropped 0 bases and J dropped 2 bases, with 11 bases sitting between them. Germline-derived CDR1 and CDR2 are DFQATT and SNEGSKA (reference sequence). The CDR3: CSARDGQGPYEQYF. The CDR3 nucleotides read TGCAGTGCTAGAGACGGGCAGGGCCCCTACGAGCAGTACTTC.

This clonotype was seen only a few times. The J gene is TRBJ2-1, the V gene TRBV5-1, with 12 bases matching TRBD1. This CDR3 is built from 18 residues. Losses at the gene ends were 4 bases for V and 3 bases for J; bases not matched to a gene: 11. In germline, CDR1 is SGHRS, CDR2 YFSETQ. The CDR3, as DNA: TGCGCCAGCAGCGGGACAGGGGGCAACCAGGCTGGCTACAATGAGCAGTTCTTC. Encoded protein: CASSGTGGNQAGYNEQFF. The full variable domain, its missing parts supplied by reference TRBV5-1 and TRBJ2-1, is KAGVTQTPRYLIKTRGQQVTLSCSPISGHRSVSWYQQTPGQGLQFLFEYFSETQRNKGNFPGRFSGRQFSNSRSEMNVSTLELGDSALYLCASSGTGGNQAGYNEQFFGPGTRLTVL.

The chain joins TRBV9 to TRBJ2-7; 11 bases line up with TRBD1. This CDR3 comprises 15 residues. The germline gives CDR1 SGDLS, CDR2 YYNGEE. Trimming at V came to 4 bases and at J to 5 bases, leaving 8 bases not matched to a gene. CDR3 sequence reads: CASSSSGQGADEQYF. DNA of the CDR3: TGTGCCAGCAGCTCGTCAGGACAGGGGGCCGACGAGCAGTACTTC.

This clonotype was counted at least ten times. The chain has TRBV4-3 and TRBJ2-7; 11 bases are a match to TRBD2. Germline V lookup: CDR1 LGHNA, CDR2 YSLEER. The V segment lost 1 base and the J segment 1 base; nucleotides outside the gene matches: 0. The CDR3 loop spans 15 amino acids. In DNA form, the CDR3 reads TGCGCCAGCAGCCAAGGACTAGCGGGGTCCTACGAGCAGTACTTC. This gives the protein CASSQGLAGSYEQYF.

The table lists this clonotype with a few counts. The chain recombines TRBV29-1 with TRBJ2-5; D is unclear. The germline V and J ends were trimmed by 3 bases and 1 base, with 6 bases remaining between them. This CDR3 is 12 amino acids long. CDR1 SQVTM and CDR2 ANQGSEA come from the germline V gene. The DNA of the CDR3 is TGCAGCGTTGACGCGGTCCAAGAGACCCAGTACTTC. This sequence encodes CSVDAVQETQYF.

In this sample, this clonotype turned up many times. CDR3 DNA: TGTGCCAGCAGCGTAGGTATAGGGCGAGGCACAGATACGCAGTATTTT. This gives the protein CASSVGIGRGTDTQYF. V is TRBV9 and J is TRBJ2-3; D is unclear. The germline V gene encodes CDR1 SGDLS and CDR2 YYNGEE. This CDR3 contains 16 residues. Trimming cost V 0 bases and J 1 base, with 12 bases left between them.

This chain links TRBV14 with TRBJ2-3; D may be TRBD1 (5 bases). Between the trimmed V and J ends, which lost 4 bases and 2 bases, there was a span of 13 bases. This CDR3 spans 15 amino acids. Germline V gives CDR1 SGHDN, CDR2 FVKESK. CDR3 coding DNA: TGTGCCAGCAGCCGGGGCCTTTACTACACAGATACGCAGTATTTT. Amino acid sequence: CASSRGLYYTDTQYF.

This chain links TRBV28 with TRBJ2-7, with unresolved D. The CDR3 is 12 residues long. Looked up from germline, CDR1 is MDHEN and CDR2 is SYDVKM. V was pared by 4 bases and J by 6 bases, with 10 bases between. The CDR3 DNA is TGTGCCAGCAGTTCTCACGGCGGCGAGCAGTACTTC. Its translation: CASSSHGGEQYF.

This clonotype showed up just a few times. CDR3 in amino acids: CASTTRIGLVSDTQYF. CDR3 nucleotide sequence: TGTGCCAGCACGACGAGAATCGGACTGGTTTCAGATACGCAGTATTTT. V and J are TRBV6-2 or TRBV6-3 and TRBJ2-3; a weak D match, TRBD2 (5 bases). Germline-derived CDR1 and CDR2 are MNHEY and SVGEGT. This CDR3 spans 16 amino acids. V was trimmed by 7 bases and J by 4 bases, leaving 21 bases between them.

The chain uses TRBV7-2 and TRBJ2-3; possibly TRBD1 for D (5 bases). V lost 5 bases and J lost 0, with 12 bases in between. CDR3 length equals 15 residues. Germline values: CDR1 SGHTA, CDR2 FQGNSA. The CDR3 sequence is CASSKDMPSTDTQYF. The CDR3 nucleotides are TGTGCCAGCAGCAAGGACATGCCTAGCACAGATACGCAGTATTTT.

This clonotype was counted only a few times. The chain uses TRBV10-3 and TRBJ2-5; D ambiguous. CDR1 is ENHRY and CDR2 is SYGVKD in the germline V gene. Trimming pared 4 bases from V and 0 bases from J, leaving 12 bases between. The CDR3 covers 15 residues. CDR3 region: CAISGPGDHQETQYF. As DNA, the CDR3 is TGTGCCATCAGTGGACCGGGCGACCACCAAGAGACCCAGTACTTC.

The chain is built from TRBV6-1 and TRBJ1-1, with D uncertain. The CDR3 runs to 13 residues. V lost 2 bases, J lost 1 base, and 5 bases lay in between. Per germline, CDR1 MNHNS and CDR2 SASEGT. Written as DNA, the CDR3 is TGTGCCAGCAGTGAATTCGAGAACACTGAAGCTTTCTTT. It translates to CASSEFENTEAFF.